A single sample is the source of the 26 T cell receptor beta chains below, sequenced in a study of shared clonotypes between healthy human individuals. Sequencing used immunoSEQ multiplex PCR; TCRdb keeps in-frame clones, though not all of them. The repertoire holds 2 million to 3 million clones, with roughly 93% as singletons. The sequencing input was naive CD4+ T cells from PBMCs. Specified subset: CD45RA+ positively selected. Source of these receptors: a man between 18 and 35 years old in good health. Some clones in this sample may be carry-over from other donors' samples.

The chain joins TRBV5-1 to TRBJ1-6, with 9 bases identical to TRBD1. The germline V gene encodes CDR1 SGHRS and CDR2 YFSETQ. CDR3 length: 15 residues. V trimming: 4 bases; J trimming: 10 bases; junction bases outside the gene matches: 9. The CDR3: CASSQGQGGRSPLHF. The CDR3 DNA is TGCGCCAGCAGCCAGGGACAGGGCGGACGATCACCCCTCCACTTT. The full variable domain, with the rest looked up from reference TRBV5-1 and TRBJ1-6, is KAGVTQTPRYLIKTRGQQVTLSCSPISGHRSVSWYQQTPGQGLQFLFEYFSETQRNKGNFPGRFSGRQFSNSRSEMNVSTLELGDSALYLCASSQGQGGRSPLHFGNGTRLTVT.

V usage is TRBV28 and J usage is TRBJ2-1; perhaps TRBD2 as D (6 bases). Germline values: CDR1 MDHEN, CDR2 SYDVKM. Trimming cost V 8 bases and J 4 bases, with 18 bases left between them. CDR3 length equals 15 residues. This CDR3 is CASSPGGDPYNEQFF. The DNA of the CDR3 is TGTGCCAGCTCCCCCGGGGGTGACCCATACAATGAGCAGTTCTTC.

In this sample, this clone turned up once. This chain uses TRBV9 with TRBJ1-4; 7 positions agree with TRBD1. This CDR3 region has 15 residues. Trimming cost V 3 bases and J 7 bases; bases outside gene matches: 9. CDR1 and CDR2 (germline): SGDLS, YYNGEE. For the CDR3, the DNA is TGTGCCAGCAGCGCAGGACAGGTTCAGGGTGAAAAACTGTTTTTT. Its translation: CASSAGQVQGEKLFF.

The genes are TRBV7-3 and TRBJ1-1; 7 bases match TRBD1. The V gene's germline CDR1 is SGHTA and CDR2 FQGTGA. The CDR3 is made up of 13 amino acids. V shed 0 bases and J 8 bases; nucleotides not matched to a gene: 3. The CDR3 here is CASSLTRDREAFF. The DNA of the CDR3 is TGTGCCAGCAGCTTAACCAGGGACAGAGAAGCTTTCTTT. Full variable domain (rest looked up from reference TRBV7-3 and TRBJ1-1): GAGVSQTPSNKVTEKGKYVELRCDPISGHTALYWYRQSLGQGPEFLIYFQGTGAADDSGLPNDRFFAVRPEGSVSTLKIQRTERGDSAVYLCASSLTRDREAFFGQGTRLTVV.

J is TRBJ2-6 and V is TRBV7-9; 8 nucleotides agree with TRBD1. Germline trimming cut 5 bases from V and 0 bases from J; bases unmatched to any gene: 6. This CDR3 contains 17 residues. Germline lookup yields CDR1 SEHNR and CDR2 FQNEAQ (reference sequence). CDR3 sequence: CASSVDRGSSGANVLTF. CDR3 sequence (DNA): TGTGCCAGCAGCGTTGACAGGGGTTCCTCTGGGGCCAACGTCCTGACTTTC.

This chain links TRBV18 with TRBJ2-3, with 7 bases that match TRBD2. The trim removed 5 bases at V and 6 bases at J, leaving 14 bases unmatched. CDR3 size: 16 residues. Per germline, CDR1 KGHSH and CDR2 LQKENI. The DNA for the CDR3 is TGTGCCAGCTCATCAGATCCGGGACTACCGGGGGATACGCAGTATTTT. Encoded protein: CASSSDPGLPGDTQYF.

This chain joins TRBV11-2 and TRBJ2-2; D uncertain. Germline lookup yields CDR1 SGHAT and CDR2 FQNNGV. The V and J ends lost 4 bases and 3 bases respectively, with 3 bases between them. This CDR3 comprises 12 residues. This CDR3 reads CASSSDTGELFF. The CDR3 coding sequence is TGTGCCAGCAGCTCCGACACCGGGGAGCTGTTTTTT.

The chain couples TRBV19 to TRBJ2-2; D is unresolved. Germline CDR1 is LNHDA and CDR2 is SQIVND (reference sequence). Trimming took 3 bases from V and 5 from J, leaving 13 bases between them. This CDR3 spans 15 amino acids. CDR3 sequence: CASSIGPASTGELFF. CDR3 DNA: TGTGCCAGTAGTATTGGTCCGGCGAGTACCGGGGAGCTGTTTTTT.

The chain combines TRBV18 with TRBJ2-1; D could derive from TRBD1 or TRBD2 (5 bases each). Trimming took 3 bases from V and 0 from J, leaving 27 bases between them. The CDR3 runs to 21 residues. Germline V gene sequence: CDR1 KGHSH, CDR2 LQKENI. CDR3 region: CASSPTEGGQGVSGSYNEQFF. The CDR3 DNA is TGTGCCAGCTCACCGACGGAAGGAGGTCAGGGAGTAAGCGGCTCCTACAATGAGCAGTTCTTC.

This clone has just one count. The chain couples TRBV6-6 to TRBJ2-5, with 9 nucleotides matching TRBD1. Per germline, CDR1 MNHNY and CDR2 SVGAGI (reference sequence). The CDR3 has 16 residues. With V trimmed by 6 bases and J by 5 bases, 13 bases remained unmatched. CDR3 nucleotide sequence: TGTGCCAGCAGCACCCAAAGGACAGGGGCTCTGGAGACCCAGTACTTC. This sequence encodes CASSTQRTGALETQYF.

The rearrangement uses TRBV27 and TRBJ1-4; D gene ambiguous. Germline V gene lookup returns CDR1 MNHEY and CDR2 SMNVEV (reference sequence). The CDR3 spans 14 residues. Trimming removed 4 bases at V and 1 base at J, with 7 bases between. The CDR3 loop is CASSSILTNEKLFF. The CDR3 DNA follows: TGTGCCAGCAGTTCGATCCTAACTAATGAAAAACTGTTTTTT.

The chain uses TRBV11-3 and TRBJ2-5; a weak D match, TRBD1 (6 bases). The CDR3 covers 14 residues. V shed 0 bases and J shed 4 bases, with 9 bases lying between them. Germline values: CDR1 SGHNT, CDR2 YENEEA. CDR3 loop: CASSLDPGAETQYF. The CDR3 nucleotides read TGTGCCAGCAGCTTAGATCCAGGGGCAGAGACCCAGTACTTC.

This clone was observed once. The V and J genes are TRBV28 and TRBJ1-4; D gene ambiguous. Germline V gene data show CDR1 as MDHEN and CDR2 as SYDVKM. CDR3 length: 15 residues. V lost 8 bases and J lost 0, with 13 bases in between. CDR3 sequence (DNA): TGTGCCAGCGTCTACACGGGAGCAACTAATGAAAAACTGTTTTTT. It encodes CASVYTGATNEKLFF. Together with reference TRBV28 and TRBJ1-4, the CDR3 gives the full variable domain: DVKVTQSSRYLVKRTGEKVFLECVQDMDHENMFWYRQDPGLGLRLIYFSYDVKMKEKGDIPEGYSVSREKKERFSLILESASTNQTSMYLCASVYTGATNEKLFFGSGTQLSVL.

The V and J genes are TRBV5-4 and TRBJ1-3; 8 nucleotides line up with TRBD1. The ends lost 10 bases at V and 3 bases at J; junction bases unmatched: 6. Germline loops: CDR1 SGHNT, CDR2 YYREEE (reference sequence). The CDR3 totals 13 residues. The CDR3 nucleotides are TGTGCCGGGGGCAGGGGGCTTGGAAACACCATATATTTT. Residues: CAGGRGLGNTIYF.

The V call is TRBV23-1, the J call TRBJ2-4; the match to TRBD1 covers 7 bases. Being an ORF, TRBV23-1 has a function that is uncertain. The length of the CDR3 is 16 residues. The ends lost 8 bases at V and 16 bases at J; junction bases unmatched: 26. CDR3 loop: CASGLPSTGAASGGYF. CDR3 in DNA: TGCGCCAGCGGGCTGCCAAGTACAGGGGCCGCTTCCGGAGGATACTTC.

The J gene is TRBJ1-1, the V gene TRBV30; D uncertain. V shed 4 bases and J shed 1 base, with 7 bases lying between them. The CDR3 spans 12 residues. Germline V gene lookup returns CDR1 GTSNPN and CDR2 SVGIG (reference sequence). DNA for the CDR3: TGTGCCTGGAAACACCCGAACACTGAAGCTTTCTTT. It codes for CAWKHPNTEAFF. The whole variable domain, filled in from reference TRBV30 and TRBJ1-1, reads SQTIHQWPATLVQPVGSPLSLECTVEGTSNPNLYWYRQAAGRGLQLLFYSVGIGQISSEVPQNLSASRPQDRQFILSSKKLLLSDSGFYLCAWKHPNTEAFFGQGTRLTVV.

Turning to this clone: The identical CDR3 is also encoded by other nucleotide sequences in the sample. CDR3 nucleotide sequence: TGCGCCAGCAGCTTGGAGACAGCTGGAAACACCATATATTTT. The encoded protein is CASSLETAGNTIYF. The chain is built from TRBV5-1 and TRBJ1-3, with D tentatively TRBD1 (5 bases). Germline V gene data show CDR1 as SGHRS and CDR2 as YFSETQ. Trimming cost V 0 bases and J 2 bases, with 6 bases left between them. This CDR3 is 14 amino acids long.

The chain couples TRBV18 to TRBJ2-7, with TRBD2 identical over 10 bases. Germline lookup yields CDR1 KGHSH and CDR2 LQKENI. V gave up 3 bases and J gave up 2 bases; unmatched junction bases: 4. This CDR3 contains 15 residues. CDR3 sequence reads: CASSPTAGGTYEQYF. In nucleotides, the CDR3 is TGTGCCAGCTCACCCACAGCGGGAGGGACCTACGAGCAGTACTTC.

The chain couples TRBV2 to TRBJ1-2, with a possible D match to TRBD1 (5 bases). Between the trimmed V and J ends, which lost 7 bases and 3 bases, there was a span of 12 bases. The CDR3 is made up of 13 amino acids. Looked up from germline, CDR1 is SNHLY and CDR2 is FYNNEI. The CDR3 bases are TGTGCCAGCACGGGGCGCCGGGACTATGGCTACACCTTC. Its translation: CASTGRRDYGYTF.

The chain links TRBV28 to TRBJ1-2; D is unclear. Germline V lookup: CDR1 MDHEN, CDR2 SYDVKM. The CDR3 totals 13 residues. Trimming stripped 7 bases from V and 5 bases from J, with 14 bases between. The CDR3 DNA reads TGTGCCAGCAATGGGCGCGTACCATATGGCTACACCTTC. It is translated as CASNGRVPYGYTF.

The V and J genes are TRBV28 and TRBJ1-1; 7 bases map to TRBD1. The germline V gene has CDR1 MDHEN and CDR2 SYDVKM. The CDR3 sequence is 13 residues long. The V and J ends lost 6 bases and 8 bases, in that order; junction bases with no gene match: 9. CDR3 amino acids: CASSIHSQGEAFF. The CDR3 nucleotides are TGTGCCAGCAGCATACATTCACAGGGGGAAGCTTTCTTT. The full variable domain, in which reference TRBV28 and TRBJ1-1 provide the parts outside the CDR3, is DVKVTQSSRYLVKRTGEKVFLECVQDMDHENMFWYRQDPGLGLRLIYFSYDVKMKEKGDIPEGYSVSREKKERFSLILESASTNQTSMYLCASSIHSQGEAFFGQGTRLTVV.

The chain carries TRBV2 and TRBJ1-5; tentatively, D is TRBD1 (6 bases). The CDR3 runs to 15 residues. The germline gives CDR1 SNHLY, CDR2 FYNNEI. The V end lost 5 bases, the J end lost 2 bases, and 13 bases lay between the germline ends. CDR3 sequence (DNA): TGTGCCAGCAGTCAAGGGGGGTCTCGCAATCAGCCCCAGCATTTT. As protein: CASSQGGSRNQPQHF.

The CDR3 here is CASSSPGTGKTEAFF. The CDR3, as DNA: TGTGCCAGCAGTTCGCCCGGGACAGGGAAAACTGAAGCTTTCTTT. V usage is TRBV28 and J usage is TRBJ1-1; 9 bases are shared with TRBD1. Germline V gives CDR1 MDHEN, CDR2 SYDVKM. Losses at the gene ends were 4 bases for V and 5 bases for J; bases not matched to a gene: 8. This CDR3 spans 15 amino acids. Combining the CDR3 with reference TRBV28 and TRBJ1-1 gives the whole variable domain DVKVTQSSRYLVKRTGEKVFLECVQDMDHENMFWYRQDPGLGLRLIYFSYDVKMKEKGDIPEGYSVSREKKERFSLILESASTNQTSMYLCASSSPGTGKTEAFFGQGTRLTVV.

CDR3 amino acids: CASRTAPNTGELFF. DNA for the CDR3: TGTGCCAGCAGAACAGCGCCAAACACCGGGGAGCTGTTTTTT. The V call is TRBV4-2, the J call TRBJ2-2; D remains unclear. Germline V gene lookup returns CDR1 LGHNA and CDR2 YNFKEQ. Trimming left V 6 bases short and J 2 bases short, with 10 bases between. The CDR3 totals 14 residues.

This chain connects TRBV6-1 to TRBJ2-2; D remains ambiguous. The CDR3 length is 16 residues. CDR1 is MNHNS and CDR2 is SASEGT in the germline V gene. Trimming took 2 bases from V and 0 from J, leaving 10 bases between them. The CDR3 nucleotides read TGTGCCAGCAGTGAATTGCCAAGTACGAACACCGGGGAGCTGTTTTTT. This codes for CASSELPSTNTGELFF.

The chain couples TRBV27 to TRBJ2-7, with D maybe TRBD1 (6 bases). With 7 bases removed from V and 6 bases from J, the gap between germline ends came to 16 bases. CDR3 size: 13 residues. In germline, CDR1 is MNHEY, CDR2 SMNVEV (reference sequence). The DNA for the CDR3 is TGTGCCAGCAATACAAATCAGGGGTCCGAGCAGTACTTC. It translates to CASNTNQGSEQYF.